Listed here are 14 T cell receptor beta chains from one sample, sequenced in a study of T cell repertoires in cytomegalovirus infection. Each CDR3 protein gets one entry after TCRdb re-called the reads with MiXCR. The sample has 310,000 or so distinct CDR3 sequences, more than 20% seen once; the top ten hold approximately 12%. Antigen specificity for these receptors is unknown. Here the sequenced sample was cultured PBMCs, taken from culture after CMV antigen stimulation. These receptors came from a human donor in good health (CMV status not recorded). Some clones in this sample may be carry-over from other donors' samples.

This clonotype was counted a few times. In nucleotides, the CDR3 is TGTGCCAGCAGGGACAGGGGACAAGAGACCCAGTACTTC. It yields the protein CASRDRGQETQYF. The chain couples TRBV4-2 to TRBJ2-5; 9 bases are a match to TRBD1. CDR1 and CDR2 (germline): LGHNA, YNFKEQ. The J segment lost 2 bases and the V segment lost 6 bases, leaving 1 base of the junction unmatched. The CDR3 is 13 amino acids.

This clonotype was observed a handful of times. The genes are TRBV9 and TRBJ2-1, with 11 bases matching TRBD2. Germline V lookup: CDR1 SGDLS, CDR2 YYNGEE. The CDR3 spans 16 residues. Trimming at V came to 0 bases and at J to 4 bases, leaving 3 bases not matched to a gene. The CDR3 spells CASSVDTSGRYNEQFF. The CDR3 bases are TGTGCCAGCAGCGTAGATACTAGCGGGAGATACAATGAGCAGTTCTTC. The whole variable domain, filled in from reference TRBV9 and TRBJ2-1, reads DSGVTQTPKHLITATGQRVTLRCSPRSGDLSVYWYQQSLDQGLQFLIQYYNGEERAKGNILERFSAQQFPDLHSELNLSSLELGDSALYFCASSVDTSGRYNEQFFGPGTRLTVL.

This clonotype was counted a few times. The chain joins TRBV7-2 to TRBJ2-1; 11 nucleotides line up with TRBD2. CDR3 size: 18 residues. The J segment lost 4 bases and the V segment lost 0 bases, leaving 8 bases of the junction unmatched. Germline CDR1 and CDR2: SGHTA and FQGNSA. This CDR3 is CASSLASGRASSYNEQFF. For the CDR3, the DNA is TGTGCCAGCAGCTTAGCTAGCGGGAGGGCATCGAGTTACAATGAGCAGTTCTTC.

This clonotype was observed at least ten times. The chain's CDR3 is CASSAGLNEKLFF. The CDR3 nucleotides read TGTGCCAGCAGCGCAGGGCTTAATGAAAAACTGTTTTTT. The V and J genes are TRBV7-2 and TRBJ1-4; D possibly corresponds to TRBD1 (5 bases). Germline-derived CDR1 and CDR2 are SGHTA and FQGNSA. The CDR3 has 13 amino acids. The V end was cut by 5 bases, the J end by 4 bases, with 8 bases between. Combining the CDR3 with reference TRBV7-2 and TRBJ1-4 gives the whole variable domain GAGVSQSPSNKVTEKGKDVELRCDPISGHTALYWYRQSLGQGLEFLIYFQGNSAPDKSGLPSDRFSAERTGGSVSTLTIQRTQQEDSAVYLCASSAGLNEKLFFGSGTQLSVL.

V gene TRBV6-2 or TRBV6-3 combines with J gene TRBJ1-5; 7 bases line up with TRBD1. Trimming removed 5 bases from V and 2 bases from J; junction bases left unmatched: 3. CDR3 length equals 14 residues. Germline V gene sequence: CDR1 MNHEY, CDR2 SVGEGT. Here the CDR3 reads CASSKGAGNQPQHF. CDR3 in DNA: TGTGCCAGCAGTAAGGGGGCAGGCAATCAGCCCCAGCATTTT.

This sequence joins TRBV19 and TRBJ2-1; 8 nucleotides match TRBD2. The junction had 5 bases not matched to a gene; V was cut back by 1 base and J by 6 bases. The germline CDR1 and CDR2 sequences are LNHDA and SQIVND (reference sequence). There are 15 residues in the CDR3. This CDR3 reads CASSIVSGGLNEQFF. CDR3 DNA sequence: TGTGCCAGTAGTATAGTTTCGGGAGGGCTCAATGAGCAGTTCTTC.

This clonotype has more than one count but fewer than ten. CDR3 region: CASSLGRIYGYTF. CDR3 nucleotide sequence: TGCGCCAGCAGCTTGGGGCGGATATATGGCTACACCTTC. This chain uses TRBV5-1 with TRBJ1-2; D is undetermined. The V and J ends lost 0 bases and 5 bases respectively, with 8 bases between them. Germline assignment: CDR1 SGHRS and CDR2 YFSETQ. This CDR3 contains 13 residues.

The chain joins TRBV29-1 to TRBJ1-1, with D hard to call. The V end lost 4 bases, the J end lost 0 bases, and 18 bases lay between the germline ends. The CDR3 has 16 residues. CDR1 is SQVTM and CDR2 is ANQGSEA in the germline V gene. The CDR3 spells CSVVGDRTVMNTEAFF. The CDR3 region has the DNA TGCAGCGTTGTGGGTGACCGTACAGTAATGAACACTGAAGCTTTCTTT.

The rearrangement joins TRBV10-3 to TRBJ2-1; 9 nucleotides align to TRBD1. Germline loops: CDR1 ENHRY, CDR2 SYGVKD. V trimming: 10 bases; J trimming: 0 bases; junction bases outside the gene matches: 13. This CDR3 has 17 residues. Here the CDR3 DNA reads TGTGCCACGTACAGGGGGCCCCTAACGAGCTCCTACAATGAGCAGTTCTTC. Its translation is CATYRGPLTSSYNEQFF.

Ten or more counts support this clonotype. V gene TRBV7-2 combines with J gene TRBJ2-1; 8 bases match TRBD2. The CDR3 contains 16 residues. With V trimmed by 4 bases and J by 4 bases, 9 bases remained unmatched. Germline-derived CDR1 and CDR2 are SGHTA and FQGNSA. The CDR3 sequence is CASSSIAGGGYNEQFF. The CDR3 DNA sequence: TGTGCCAGCAGCTCGATTGCGGGGGGCGGATACAATGAGCAGTTCTTC.

This clonotype was counted many times. V is TRBV7-8 and J is TRBJ1-5; D might be TRBD1 (5 bases). Per germline, CDR1 SGHVS and CDR2 FQNEAQ. The CDR3 spans 15 residues. V was cut by 2 bases and J by 6 bases, with 14 bases left in between. CDR3 sequence reads: CASSLLGGGGQPQHF. The CDR3 coding sequence is TGTGCCAGCAGCTTATTGGGGGGTGGAGGTCAGCCCCAGCATTTT.

This clonotype was seen ten or more times. The V gene is TRBV7-2, the J gene TRBJ1-1, with TRBD1 matching 7 bases. From germline, CDR1 is SGHTA and CDR2 FQGNSA. This CDR3 is 13 amino acids long. Trimming cost V 10 bases and J 1 base; bases outside gene matches: 6. In nucleotides, the CDR3 is TGTGCCAACTCGGGACAGTCGAACACTGAAGCTTTCTTT. It yields the protein CANSGQSNTEAFF.

This clonotype was observed at least ten times. The rearrangement joins TRBV7-2 to TRBJ2-6; D unresolved. This CDR3 spans 13 amino acids. V was pared by 8 bases and J by 0 bases, with 5 bases between. CDR1 is SGHTA, CDR2 FQGNSA, per germline. The CDR3 DNA sequence: TGTGCCAGCCGTATCTCTGGGGCCAACGTCCTGACTTTC. It is translated as CASRISGANVLTF.

In this sample, this clonotype turned up many times. The J gene is TRBJ1-6, the V gene TRBV7-9; tentative D call: TRBD1 (6 bases). The CDR3 has 13 residues. Germline V CDR1 and CDR2: SEHNR, FQNEAQ (reference sequence). Trimming cost V 5 bases and J 8 bases, with 10 bases left between them. Written as DNA, the CDR3 is TGTGCCAGCAGCAAGCGACAGGATTCACCCCTCCACTTT. It is translated as CASSKRQDSPLHF.